The text below deals with one TCR beta chain. Its specificity is not known. Assay: immunoSEQ multiplex PCR; the TCRdb copy retains only in-frame clones and omits some. The sample holds roughly 25,000 clones; approximately 78% are singletons and the top ten take approximately 1.5%. This sample stems from a study of OX40 agonist ivuxolimab in advanced cancers. On the study more broadly: The patients received ivuxolimab by intravenous route every 2 weeks at 0.01 to 10 mg/kg. Two patients with cutaneous melanoma and one with hepatocellular carcinoma, three in total, showed partial responses.

V lost 3 bases, J lost 2 bases, and 7 bases lay in between. This CDR3 contains 14 residues. Germline lookup yields CDR1 SEHNR and CDR2 FQNEAQ (reference sequence). Study-wide points: On average, CD8+ T cells showed a greater number of expanded clones than CD4+. Among the lowest peripheral clonal expansion occurred in 0.1-3.0 mg/kg partial responders.

Source: CD4+ or CD8+ T cells sorted from blood, taken in a trial of the OX40 agonist ivuxolimab. The TCR comes from an adult with an advanced solid tumor such as melanoma, head and neck, liver or kidney cancer. V and J are TRBV7-9 and TRBJ2-2, with no clear D. The CDR3 DNA follows: TGTGCCAGCAGCTTGAGTCCTAACACCGGGGAGCTGTTTTTT. This encodes CASSLSPNTGELFF.